Described below is a single T cell receptor (beta chain) sequence and its context. These data come from a study of blood T cell repertoires in COVID-19. Under the authors' procedure: Quantification of nucleated cells was approximated via reference gene primer amplification. The data were produced by immunoSEQ multiplex PCR, yet TCRdb's version contains in-frame clones alone and is incomplete. V, J and clone size are taken as reported in that table, and D and trimming were inferred from the DNA itself. Counted here are 200,000 to 250,000 clones, 92% occurring once; the ten biggest clones make up approximately 1.2%. Material: peripheral blood. This receptor was obtained from a young man with acute or convalescent COVID-19.

The CDR3 DNA is TGTGCCAGCAGTTCAGAAGTCCGGGCAGGGGCTGGCTACACCTTC. It yields the protein CASSSEVRAGAGYTF. The chain recombines TRBV28 with TRBJ1-2; D may be TRBD1 (6 bases). This CDR3 spans 15 amino acids. Trimming cost V 4 bases and J 7 bases, with 19 bases left between them. Germline CDR1 is MDHEN and CDR2 is SYDVKM.